This passage covers 20 T cell receptor beta chains from one sample sequenced in a study of cytomegalovirus exposure and HLA in healthy donors. Data came from immunoSEQ multiplex PCR; TCRdb stores just in-frame clones and leaves some out. The table lists about 200,000 clones, over 80% of them singletons. Sequencing was performed on PBMCs. The receptors stem from a woman aged 18-30 years in good health and CMV-seronegative.

The gene calls are TRBV6-1 and TRBJ1-5; possibly TRBD1 for D (5 bases). V was shortened by 3 bases and J by 8 bases, with 20 bases between the two germline ends. The CDR3 length is 16 residues. The germline V gene has CDR1 MNHNS and CDR2 SASEGT. Here the CDR3 DNA reads TGTGCCAGCAGTGATAGTGGGCAGGGCACCACGGAGCCCCAGCATTTT. Its protein product is CASSDSGQGTTEPQHF.

This clone was found a few times. The CDR3 sequence: CASSTTGAAYTF. In DNA form, the CDR3 reads TGTGCCAGCAGCACCACAGGGGCGGCCTACACCTTC. V is TRBV7-9 and J is TRBJ1-2, with 7 nucleotides matching TRBD1. This CDR3 is built from 12 residues. Germline CDR1 and CDR2: SEHNR and FQNEAQ (reference sequence). The V gene end was trimmed by 5 bases and the J gene end by 10 bases; junction bases not matched to a gene: 7.

The chain uses TRBV18 and TRBJ2-5; the D gene is possibly TRBD1 (7 bases). There are 13 residues in the CDR3. Deletions cut 5 bases from V and 4 bases from J, with 11 bases between. The V gene's germline CDR1 is KGHSH and CDR2 LQKENI. For the CDR3, the DNA is TGTGCCAGCTCATACCAGGGGGGAGAGACCCAGTACTTC. It translates to CASSYQGGETQYF.

This clone was detected only a few times. This chain connects TRBV18 to TRBJ2-2, with 7 bases lining up with TRBD1. Germline V lookup: CDR1 KGHSH, CDR2 LQKENI. This CDR3 contains 15 residues. The V gene end was trimmed by 3 bases and the J gene end by 1 base; junction bases not matched to a gene: 2. Here the CDR3 reads CASSPGQWNTGELFF. CDR3 sequence (DNA): TGTGCCAGCTCACCGGGACAGTGGAACACCGGGGAGCTGTTTTTT.

V usage is TRBV25-1 and J usage is TRBJ2-1; 11 positions agree with TRBD1. This CDR3 contains 14 residues. Germline-derived CDR1 and CDR2 are MGHDK and SYGVNS. The V gene end was trimmed by 4 bases and the J gene end by 8 bases; junction bases not matched to a gene: 4. The CDR3 sequence is CASSGGQGGDEQFF. CDR3 DNA sequence: TGTGCCAGCAGTGGGGGACAGGGGGGCGATGAGCAGTTCTTC.

The chain couples TRBV19 to TRBJ1-2; 8 positions match TRBD1. Germline V CDR1 and CDR2: LNHDA, SQIVND (reference sequence). The trim removed 11 bases at V and 0 bases at J, leaving 11 bases unmatched. The CDR3 spans 15 residues. CDR3 residues: CAAGGQDPSNYGYTF. Here the CDR3 DNA reads TGTGCCGCTGGGGGACAGGATCCCTCTAACTATGGCTACACCTTC.

The CDR3 spells CASSRTNGADTQYF. CDR3 in DNA: TGTGCCAGCAGTAGGACGAACGGCGCAGATACGCAGTATTTT. The rearrangement uses TRBV2 and TRBJ2-3, with no clear D. Per the germline V gene, CDR1 is SNHLY and CDR2 is FYNNEI. The CDR3 length is 14 residues. V gave up 5 bases and J gave up 4 bases, with 13 bases separating them.

This clone was counted a single time. In nucleotides, the CDR3 is TGCGCCAGCAGCTTCCAGGGTATACTAAATGCGGGTGAAAAACTGTTTTTT. Translation: CASSFQGILNAGEKLFF. This rearrangement joins TRBV5-1 to TRBJ1-4; the D gene is possibly TRBD1 (5 bases). CDR3 length equals 17 residues. V was clipped by 2 bases and J by 7 bases, with 21 bases between them. The germline CDR1 and CDR2 sequences are SGHRS and YFSETQ. Full variable domain (remainder filled in from reference TRBV5-1 and TRBJ1-4): KAGVTQTPRYLIKTRGQQVTLSCSPISGHRSVSWYQQTPGQGLQFLFEYFSETQRNKGNFPGRFSGRQFSNSRSEMNVSTLELGDSALYLCASSFQGILNAGEKLFFGSGTQLSVL.

Note on this clone: Other DNA variants within this sample encode the same CDR3. The chain has TRBV27 and TRBJ2-3, with D uncertain. This CDR3 has 14 amino acids. The V end was cut by 2 bases, the J end by 0 bases, with 6 bases between. Germline loops: CDR1 MNHEY, CDR2 SMNVEV (reference sequence). CDR3 sequence: CASSLGRSTDTQYF. The CDR3 DNA sequence: TGTGCCAGCAGTTTAGGGCGAAGCACAGATACGCAGTATTTT.

This clone was recorded only once. The V and J genes are TRBV28 and TRBJ2-7, with a tentative D call TRBD2 (6 bases). V lost 7 bases and J 9 bases, leaving 19 bases between the germline ends. Germline V gene data show CDR1 as MDHEN and CDR2 as SYDVKM. This CDR3 comprises 13 residues. The CDR3 reads CASTSPRRDWQYF. CDR3 DNA sequence: TGTGCCAGCACCTCCCCCCGGAGGGATTGGCAGTACTTC.

The CDR3 spells CASSYSPGQNTEAFF. DNA of the CDR3: TGTGCCAGCAGTTACTCGCCTGGACAGAACACTGAAGCTTTCTTT. The chain has TRBV6-6 and TRBJ1-1; maybe TRBD1 (5 bases). The V gene lost 0 bases and the J gene lost 1 base, with 9 bases spanning the gap. CDR3 length: 15 residues. Germline values: CDR1 MNHNY, CDR2 SVGAGI (reference sequence).

This chain connects TRBV5-1 to TRBJ2-1; D call uncertain. In germline, CDR1 is SGHRS, CDR2 YFSETQ. The CDR3 contains 13 residues. V gave up 4 bases and J gave up 1 base, with 6 bases separating them. The CDR3 DNA sequence: TGCGCCAGCAGCCCCCTATCCTACAATGAGCAGTTCTTC. Translation gives CASSPLSYNEQFF.

The CDR3 reads CASRSRGARTEAFF. The CDR3 nucleotides are TGTGCCAGCAGATCCAGGGGGGCCAGGACTGAAGCTTTCTTT. V is TRBV7-9 and J is TRBJ1-1, with TRBD1 identical over 7 bases. After removal of 6 bases from V and 5 bases from J, the junction contained 9 bases not matched to a gene. Germline V lookup: CDR1 SEHNR, CDR2 FQNEAQ (reference sequence). The CDR3 has 14 amino acids.

This chain links TRBV2 with TRBJ2-5; perhaps TRBD2 as D (6 bases). The V gene's germline CDR1 is SNHLY and CDR2 FYNNEI. V lost 4 bases and J 5 bases, leaving 17 bases between the germline ends. The CDR3 loop spans 15 amino acids. The CDR3 reads CASSGQAAGWETQYF. Written as DNA, the CDR3 is TGTGCCAGCAGTGGGCAAGCGGCGGGGTGGGAGACCCAGTACTTC.

This clone was observed a handful of times. The rearrangement uses TRBV5-4 and TRBJ1-6; D is uncertain. V gave up 3 bases and J gave up 3 bases, with 10 bases separating them. The CDR3 extends over 15 amino acids. In germline, CDR1 is SGHNT, CDR2 YYREEE (reference sequence). CDR3 region: CASSSFDNYNSPLHF. CDR3 in DNA: TGTGCCAGCAGCTCGTTCGACAACTATAATTCACCCCTCCACTTT.

This chain uses TRBV5-6 with TRBJ2-7; 8 bases line up with TRBD2. Losses at the gene ends were 4 bases for V and 2 bases for J; bases not matched to a gene: 8. The CDR3 extends over 15 amino acids. Germline values: CDR1 SGHDT, CDR2 YYEEEE. This chain's CDR3 is CASSPITSGAYEQYF. CDR3 in DNA: TGTGCCAGCAGCCCTATTACTAGCGGCGCCTACGAGCAGTACTTC.

The V call is TRBV6-1, the J call TRBJ2-2; D gene ambiguous. Germline V CDR1 and CDR2: MNHNS, SASEGT. V was clipped by 8 bases and J by 1 base, with 8 bases between them. The CDR3 runs 13 residues. The CDR3 is CASGVMNTGELFF. The CDR3 DNA follows: TGTGCCAGCGGGGTCATGAACACCGGGGAGCTGTTTTTT.

This clone is a singleton in its sample. CDR3 coding DNA: TGTGCCAGCAGCCGTCGTACAGGGGGCTATGAAAAACTGTTTTTT. It specifies CASSRRTGGYEKLFF. The V gene is TRBV6-1, the J gene TRBJ1-4; 9 nucleotides align to TRBD1. V lost 6 bases, J lost 6 bases, and 8 bases stayed unmatched. This CDR3 comprises 15 residues. Germline CDR1 is MNHNS and CDR2 is SASEGT.

This clone has only a few counts. The chain uses TRBV7-3 and TRBJ2-1; possible D gene TRBD1, 6 bases. The CDR3 runs 13 residues. The germline V gene encodes CDR1 SGHTA and CDR2 FQGTGA. Trimming shortened V by 5 bases and J by 6 bases, and 11 bases separated the two germline ends. This chain's CDR3 is CASSPQGSNEQFF. DNA of the CDR3: TGTGCCAGCAGCCCACAGGGTTCCAATGAGCAGTTCTTC.

The chain carries TRBV29-1 and TRBJ2-1; possibly TRBD2 for D (6 bases). Germline lookup yields CDR1 SQVTM and CDR2 ANQGSEA. This CDR3 comprises 13 residues. Trimming pared 7 bases from V and 0 bases from J, leaving 10 bases between. CDR3 DNA: TGCAGCGGGGGGGACCCCTCCTACAATGAGCAGTTCTTC. It encodes CSGGDPSYNEQFF.